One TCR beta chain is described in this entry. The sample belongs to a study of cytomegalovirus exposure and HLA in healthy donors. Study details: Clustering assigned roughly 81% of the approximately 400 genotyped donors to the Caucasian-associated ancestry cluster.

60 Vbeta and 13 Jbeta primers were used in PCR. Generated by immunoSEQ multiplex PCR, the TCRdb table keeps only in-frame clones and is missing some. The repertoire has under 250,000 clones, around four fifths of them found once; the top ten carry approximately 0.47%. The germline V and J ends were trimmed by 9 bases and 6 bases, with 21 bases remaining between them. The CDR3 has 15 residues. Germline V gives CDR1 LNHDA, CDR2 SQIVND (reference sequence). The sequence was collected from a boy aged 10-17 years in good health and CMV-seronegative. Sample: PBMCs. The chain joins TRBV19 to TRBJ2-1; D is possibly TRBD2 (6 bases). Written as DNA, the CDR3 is TGTGCCAGCCATTACGGGACTCCACCCACCAATGAGCAGTTCTTC. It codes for CASHYGTPPTNEQFF.